The entry below gives a single T cell receptor beta chain sequence along with its context. The V segment lost 2 bases and the J segment 0 bases; nucleotides outside the gene matches: 9. The germline V gene encodes CDR1 SGHRS and CDR2 YFSETQ. The CDR3 spans 18 residues. It was around 10 milliliters of peripheral blood that were drawn from each donor. Total RNA extracted from each sample amounted to at least 5 micrograms. With a J-beta primer mix and a sample-barcoded 5' primer, a second PCR ran roughly 6 to 12 cycles. A single record per CDR3 protein comes from TCRdb applying MiXCR to the 5' RACE reads. The sample lists more than 650,000 distinct CDR3 sequences, 20% to 30% seen once, with 2.5% to 3.5% in the top ten. The data stem from a study of blood T cells in healthy people across ages. These same records also appear under a second study, on T cells of mothers and their children.

J is TRBJ2-4 and V is TRBV5-1, with TRBD2 matching over 9 bases. The sequencing input was blood. This TCR was sampled from a boy aged 5-17 years in good health. The CDR3 sequence: CASSFETSGTLAKNIQYF. CDR3 sequence (DNA): TGCGCCAGCAGCTTCGAGACTAGCGGAACTCTAGCCAAAAACATTCAGTACTTC. Looking up the rest from reference TRBV5-1 and TRBJ2-4 gives the full variable domain: KAGVTQTPRYLIKTRGQQVTLSCSPISGHRSVSWYQQTPGQGLQFLFEYFSETQRNKGNFPGRFSGRQFSNSRSEMNVSTLELGDSALYLCASSFETSGTLAKNIQYFGAGTRLSVL.